Only a few counts were recorded for the clone carrying this T cell receptor beta chain. As yet, its antigen is unknown. The V gene end was trimmed by 6 bases and the J gene end by 9 bases; junction bases not matched to a gene: 4. Germline V lookup: CDR1 MNHEY, CDR2 SVGAGI. The CDR3 extends over 14 amino acids. PCR employed 60 Vbeta and 13 Jbeta primers. TCRdb keeps only in-frame clones here, not all; method: immunoSEQ multiplex PCR. Of over 80,000 clones listed, 65% to 75% are singletons. This specimen comes from a study of cytomegalovirus exposure and HLA in healthy donors. Notes on the study in general: When analyzed later, a missense DCLRE1C variant was found to be linked to TCR beta V- and J-gene trimming.

The chain couples TRBV6-5 to TRBJ1-6; TRBD1 matches at 11 bases. The TCR sequence derives from a female donor in good health and CMV-seropositive. The specimen sequenced was PBMCs. Here the CDR3 DNA reads TGTGCCAGCAGCCGGACAGGGGGCCCTTCACCCCTCCACTTT. The encoded protein is CASSRTGGPSPLHF.